This T cell receptor (beta chain) was profiled in a study of blood T cell repertoires in COVID-19. Measured with immunoSEQ multiplex PCR; TCRdb has only the in-frame clones, and not every one. The sample shows about 160,000 clones, approximately 85% of them seen only once. Germline values: CDR1 MNHEY, CDR2 SVGAGI. V was trimmed by 0 bases and J by 1 base, leaving 9 bases between them. The CDR3 is 15 amino acids. The V call is TRBV6-5, the J call TRBJ1-1, with D perhaps TRBD1 (6 bases). This TCR derives from a man aged 35-49 years with acute or convalescent COVID-19. Material for sequencing was peripheral blood. CDR3 sequence (DNA): TGTGCCAGCAGTTACTCAGACAGGTCGAACACTGAAGCTTTCTTT. Translated: CASSYSDRSNTEAFF.